The sample holds many counts of the clone carrying this T cell receptor (beta chain). This sample is drawn from a study of regulatory T cells in long-lasting Graves disease. In building TCR beta libraries, iRepertoire HTBI primers were used together with Arm-PCR of CDR3 regions. Authors' processing steps: Gene usage covered approximately 65 TRBV and 11 to 15 TRBJ segments. A single record per CDR3 protein comes from TCRdb applying MiXCR to the multiplex PCR reads. What appears here as the V and J calls and clone size reflects TCRdb's work, not the paper's. Of 400,000 to 500,000 distinct CDR3 sequences in the sample, roughly 17% were seen once. Time point meaning: newly diagnosed GD, antithyroid drugs for less than 3 months. From RNA extracted from PBMCs, the TCR library was made. Germline CDR1 reads GTSNPN; CDR2 reads SVGIG (reference sequence). This CDR3 is 13 amino acids long. Trimming stripped 0 bases from V and 3 bases from J, with 6 bases between.

These data also featured in a second study, about T cells in Graves' hyperthyroidism and ophthalmopathy. That source notes: RT-PCR in the first round (using the HTBI primer set) targeted the TCR CDR3. Ophthalmopathy was identified by the model a median about 6 months ahead of onset.

This chain connects TRBV30 to TRBJ1-5; D gene unclear. This TCR was recovered from a young woman with Graves disease. The sample in question was peripheral blood mononuclear cells (PBMCs), obtained at new diagnosis, from a patient treated with antithyroid drugs. Here the CDR3 DNA reads TGTGCCTGGAGTGTCTTGAACAATCAGCCCCAGCATTTT. Protein product: CAWSVLNNQPQHF.